These 18 T cell receptor beta chains originate from one sample sequenced in a study of T cell responses to AZD1222 COVID-19 vaccine. The table came from immunoSEQ multiplex PCR; TCRdb's copy has only in-frame clones and leaves some out. The sample contains 150,000 to 200,000 clones, 91% of which appear only once. This specimen was peripheral blood, taken 28 days after the second AZD1222 dose. Receptors were obtained from an adult who received the AZD1222 COVID-19 vaccine.

V usage is TRBV29-1 and J usage is TRBJ2-1, with 8 bases identical to TRBD2. This CDR3 spans 14 amino acids. Germline V lookup: CDR1 SQVTM, CDR2 ANQGSEA. After removal of 3 bases from V and 6 bases from J, the junction contained 7 bases not matched to a gene. CDR3 protein: CSVDNAGRGNEQFF. DNA for the CDR3: TGCAGCGTTGATAATGCCGGGAGGGGCAATGAGCAGTTCTTC.

The V and J genes are TRBV28 and TRBJ1-3, with D unresolved. CDR1 MDHEN and CDR2 SYDVKM come from the germline V gene. CDR3 length: 13 amino acids. V lost 3 bases and J 10 bases, leaving 13 bases between the germline ends. CDR3 sequence reads: CASSLGGRRTIYF. The CDR3 region has the DNA TGTGCCAGCAGTTTGGGCGGGCGTCGGACCATATATTTT.

This CDR3 reads CASSQVKDRGIREQYF. For the CDR3, the DNA is TGTGCCAGCAGCCAAGTTAAAGACAGGGGAATAAGGGAGCAGTACTTC. The chain uses TRBV3-1 (or the pseudogene TRBV3-2) and TRBJ2-7; the match to TRBD1 covers 8 bases. The V and J ends lost 1 base and 7 bases, in that order; junction bases with no gene match: 12. The CDR3 is 16 amino acids. Per the germline V gene, CDR1 is LGHDT and CDR2 is YNNKEL (reference sequence).

The V gene is TRBV3-1 (or the pseudogene TRBV3-2), the J gene TRBJ1-6, with 10 bases identical to TRBD1. Germline values: CDR1 LGHDT, CDR2 YNNKEL (reference sequence). The CDR3 is 16 residues long. The V gene end was trimmed by 0 bases and the J gene end by 12 bases; junction bases not matched to a gene: 8. The CDR3 nucleotides read TGTGCCAGCAGCCAAGAACGGGGGGACAGGGGAATACCCCTCCACTTT. Translated, it gives CASSQERGDRGIPLHF.

Here the CDR3 DNA reads TGCGCCAGCAGCCAAGAGGACTTTTGGACTAGCGGGGACAATGAGCAGTTCTTC. Residues: CASSQEDFWTSGDNEQFF. The rearrangement uses TRBV4-3 and TRBJ2-1; TRBD2 matches at 12 bases. Germline V CDR1 and CDR2: LGHNA, YSLEER. V shed 0 bases and J 5 bases; nucleotides not matched to a gene: 8. The CDR3 sequence is 18 residues long.

The chain has TRBV7-8 and TRBJ1-2, with D unclear. This CDR3 region has 14 residues. The germline V gene encodes CDR1 SGHVS and CDR2 FQNEAQ. Trimming removed 2 bases at V and 4 bases at J, with 11 bases between. The CDR3 region is CASSLNKGRYGYTF. As DNA, the CDR3 is TGTGCCAGCAGCTTAAACAAGGGCCGCTATGGCTACACCTTC.

J is TRBJ2-1 and V is TRBV19, with 7 bases aligning to TRBD2. Per the germline V gene, CDR1 is LNHDA and CDR2 is SQIVND (reference sequence). The CDR3 has 14 residues. V lost 5 bases to trimming and J lost 0 bases; unmatched junction nucleotides: 1. CDR3 sequence reads: CASSLAGSYNEQFF. The CDR3 DNA reads as TGTGCCAGTAGTTTAGCGGGCTCCTACAATGAGCAGTTCTTC.

The rearrangement uses TRBV6-4 and TRBJ1-5; D gene ambiguous. Between the trimmed V and J ends, which lost 0 bases and 10 bases, there was a span of 13 bases. There are 14 residues in the CDR3. Germline V gives CDR1 MRHNA, CDR2 SNTAGT. The CDR3 is CASSDSTNGGPQHF. The CDR3 nucleotides are TGTGCCAGCAGTGACTCGACCAACGGCGGACCCCAGCATTTT.

The chain uses TRBV6-5 and TRBJ2-2, with 10 bases that match TRBD2. The length of the CDR3 is 15 residues. Trimming at V came to 8 bases and at J to 6 bases, leaving 9 bases not matched to a gene. CDR1 MNHEY and CDR2 SVGAGI come from the germline V gene. The CDR3 is CASQISGRSAGELFF. CDR3 nucleotide sequence: TGTGCCAGCCAAATTAGCGGGAGGAGTGCCGGGGAGCTGTTTTTT.

The chain employs TRBV7-9 and TRBJ1-1; no reliable D call. Trimming shortened V by 5 bases and J by 0 bases, and 10 bases separated the two germline ends. The V gene's germline CDR1 is SEHNR and CDR2 FQNEAQ (reference sequence). The CDR3 totals 14 residues. The CDR3 region is CASSTRQLNTEAFF. DNA of the CDR3: TGTGCCAGCAGCACTAGACAATTGAACACTGAAGCTTTCTTT.

The chain joins TRBV7-2 to TRBJ2-2; D possibly matches TRBD1 or TRBD2 (5 bases each). There are 19 residues in the CDR3. Per germline, CDR1 SGHTA and CDR2 FQGNSA. V was clipped by 1 base and J by 6 bases, with 24 bases between them. CDR3 bases: TGTGCCAGCAGCTTAGGGGGACCACGTGGGGCGGGTGGCTCCGGGGAGCTGTTTTTT. Translation gives CASSLGGPRGAGGSGELFF.

V usage is TRBV23-1 and J usage is TRBJ2-6; D tentatively reads TRBD1 or TRBD2 (5 bases each). TRBV23-1 is given ORF status, its function remaining uncertain. The CDR3 has 19 amino acids. V lost 0 bases to trimming and J lost 1 base, with 16 bases between them. As DNA, the CDR3 is TGCGCCAGCAGTCAATCAATGGGGGAAGGTGTGTCTGGGGCCAACGTCCTGACTTTC. This codes for CASSQSMGEGVSGANVLTF.

The CDR3 loop is CASAAGRRNTEAFF. For the CDR3, the DNA is TGTGCTAGTGCCGCGGGACGGAGGAACACTGAAGCTTTCTTT. The rearrangement joins TRBV12-5 to TRBJ1-1, with TRBD1 as a possible D gene (5 bases). The V gene lost 7 bases and the J gene lost 1 base, with 13 bases spanning the gap. This CDR3 is 14 amino acids long. In germline, CDR1 is LGHNT, CDR2 FRNRAP.

The genes are TRBV11-1 and TRBJ2-2, with no clear D. The V end was cut by 3 bases, the J end by 5 bases, with 16 bases between. The CDR3 runs to 16 residues. Germline V lookup: CDR1 SGHAT, CDR2 FQDESV (reference sequence). In DNA form, the CDR3 reads TGTGCCAGCAGCTTCTTTGGTACCACCCGGACCGGGGAGCTGTTTTTT. It yields the protein CASSFFGTTRTGELFF. Full variable domain (remainder filled in from reference TRBV11-1 and TRBJ2-2): EAEVAQSPRYKITEKSQAVAFWCDPISGHATLYWYRQILGQGPELLVQFQDESVVDDSQLPKDRFSAERLKGVDSTLKIQPAELGDSAMYLCASSFFGTTRTGELFFGEGSRLTVL.

CDR3 bases: TGTGCCAGCACCCCCCGGGGAGGGGGAGTGGGCTACGAGCAGTACTTC. Its protein is CASTPRGGGVGYEQYF. The rearrangement links TRBV28 to TRBJ2-7, with D maybe TRBD2 (7 bases). The CDR3 extends over 16 amino acids. Trimming cost V 7 bases and J 3 bases, with 22 bases left between them. Germline values: CDR1 MDHEN, CDR2 SYDVKM.

The chain couples TRBV20-1 to TRBJ2-5, with D uncertain. The CDR3 extends over 10 amino acids. The V end lost 5 bases, the J end lost 6 bases, and 7 bases lay between the germline ends. Germline V gene data show CDR1 as DFQATT and CDR2 as SNEGSKA (reference sequence). CDR3 sequence (DNA): TGCAGTGCTCAGAGCAAGACCCAGTACTTC. Amino acids: CSAQSKTQYF.

This sequence joins TRBV3-1 (or the pseudogene TRBV3-2) and TRBJ2-7; D is unresolved. The ends were cut back, 0 bases at V and 7 bases at J, with 13 bases in the middle. Germline CDR1 reads LGHDT; CDR2 reads YNNKEL (reference sequence). CDR3 length: 14 amino acids. As DNA, the CDR3 is TGTGCCAGCAGCCAAGATCCTGGGGTGCGGGAGCAGTACTTC. It specifies CASSQDPGVREQYF.

The CDR3 DNA follows: TGTGCCAGCTATACAGCGAACACTGAAGCTTTCTTT. This translates into CASYTANTEAFF. The chain carries TRBV27 and TRBJ1-1, with D hard to call. The CDR3 is 12 residues long. CDR1 and CDR2 (germline): MNHEY, SMNVEV (reference sequence). The V end was cut by 8 bases, the J end by 1 base, with 8 bases between.